The 21 T cell receptor beta chains below all came from one sample that was sequenced in a study of identical twins. TCRdb ran MiXCR on the 5' RACE reads and lists one entry per CDR3 protein. The table records around 250,000 distinct CDR3 sequences, roughly 7.1% of them present only once. The data were also submitted as part of a second study, on T cells expressing NK-cell markers.

Sequencing was done on a sample of CD8+ T cells sorted from blood. Receptors were obtained from a woman under 30 in good health.

This clonotype was seen only a few times. This rearrangement joins TRBV12-3 or TRBV12-4 to TRBJ1-5; TRBD1 might be the D (5 bases). This CDR3 has 15 residues. Trimming removed 8 bases from V and 0 bases from J, with 14 bases in between. DNA for the CDR3: TGTGCCAGCGCTCGGGGGGTTTATAGCAATCAGCCCCAGCATTTT. Residues: CASARGVYSNQPQHF.

V is TRBV7-9 and J is TRBJ1-1; D perhaps matches TRBD1 (6 bases). The CDR3 is made up of 14 amino acids. V was clipped by 4 bases and J by 4 bases, with 13 bases between them. CDR1 is SEHNR and CDR2 is FQNEAQ in the germline V gene (reference sequence). For the CDR3, the DNA is TGTGCCAGCAGCTCCCCAGGGGCTGGCACTGAAGCTTTCTTT. Translating it yields CASSSPGAGTEAFF.

This clonotype was counted only a few times. The chain joins TRBV29-1 to TRBJ2-7, with D maybe TRBD1 (5 bases). The V end was cut by 0 bases, the J end by 3 bases, with 15 bases between. Germline assignment: CDR1 SQVTM and CDR2 ANQGSEA. There are 15 residues in the CDR3. DNA of the CDR3: TGCAGCGTTGAAGATTTAGATAAGGGGATCTACGAGCAGTACTTC. This translates into CSVEDLDKGIYEQYF.

The chain carries TRBV18 and TRBJ1-2; D unresolved. The CDR3 is 15 amino acids. From germline, CDR1 is KGHSH and CDR2 LQKENI. Trimming left V 2 bases short and J 4 bases short, with 14 bases between. The chain's CDR3 is CASSPRRREPYGYTF. In DNA, the CDR3 is TGTGCCAGCTCACCAAGGCGGAGGGAACCCTATGGCTACACCTTC.

In this sample, this clonotype turned up a few times. The chain joins TRBV9 to TRBJ2-2; D is ambiguous. The V end was cut by 5 bases, the J end by 6 bases, with 8 bases between. Germline V gene data show CDR1 as SGDLS and CDR2 as YYNGEE. The CDR3 runs 12 residues. Here the CDR3 reads CASSELSGELFF. The DNA for the CDR3 is TGTGCCAGCAGTGAGCTCTCCGGGGAGCTGTTTTTT.

The chain joins TRBV6-2 or TRBV6-3 to TRBJ2-3; unclear D gene. Germline V gene sequence: CDR1 MNHEY, CDR2 SVGEGT. The V and J ends lost 10 bases and 4 bases respectively, with 6 bases between them. This CDR3 contains 10 residues. CDR3 nucleotide sequence: TGTGCCACCCAGGCAGATACGCAGTATTTT. It specifies CATQADTQYF.

This clonotype was seen more than once but under ten times. This chain uses TRBV3-1 with TRBJ2-7; possible D gene TRBD2, 5 bases. V was trimmed by 4 bases and J by 5 bases, leaving 15 bases between them. There are 14 residues in the CDR3. Germline V gene data show CDR1 as LGHDT and CDR2 as YNNKEL (reference sequence). CDR3 nucleotides: TGTGCCAGCAGCCTGACCGACGGACTGGACGAGCAGTACTTC. Translation: CASSLTDGLDEQYF.

The chain joins TRBV6-2 or TRBV6-3 to TRBJ2-7; 10 bases align to TRBD2. Germline V gives CDR1 MNHEY, CDR2 SVGEGT. The CDR3 contains 18 residues. With V trimmed by 5 bases and J by 0 bases, 13 bases remained unmatched. CDR3 sequence (DNA): TGTGCCAGCAGTGACATTCCGGGACTAGCGCTTATCTCCTACGAGCAGTACTTC. This gives the protein CASSDIPGLALISYEQYF.

V is TRBV21-1 and J is TRBJ2-7; the table's D call of TRBD1 was not tested on the DNA. TRBV21-1 is annotated as a pseudogene. The CDR3 totals 14 residues. The CDR3 coding sequence is TGTGCCAGCACCCCACCCTGCGGTAACTACGAGCAGTACTTC. Encoded protein: CASTPPCGNYEQYF.

This clonotype was observed a few times. V is TRBV7-6 and J is TRBJ2-5; perhaps D is TRBD1 or TRBD2 (5 bases each). The germline V gene encodes CDR1 SGHVS and CDR2 FNYEAQ. V was shortened by 5 bases and J by 9 bases, with 22 bases between the two germline ends. CDR3 length equals 15 residues. The CDR3 DNA reads TGTGCCAGCAGCGCTCACGGGACGGACCTTGGGGCCCAGTACTTC. This gives the protein CASSAHGTDLGAQYF.

Ten or more counts support this clonotype. V is TRBV5-1 and J is TRBJ2-7; D unclear. This CDR3 has 14 residues. V was cut by 1 base and J by 0 bases, with 8 bases left in between. Germline CDR1 and CDR2: SGHRS and YFSETQ. DNA for the CDR3: TGCGCCAGCAGCTTGACACCACGCTCCTACGAGCAGTACTTC. This encodes CASSLTPRSYEQYF.

Ten or more counts support this clonotype. The chain carries TRBV4-3 and TRBJ2-3, with a possible D match to TRBD2 (6 bases). CDR1 LGHNA and CDR2 YSLEER come from the germline V gene. CDR3 length: 15 amino acids. Trimming pared 4 bases from V and 4 bases from J, leaving 15 bases between. The CDR3 here is CASSRYSSASDTQYF. CDR3 sequence (DNA): TGCGCCAGCAGCCGGTATTCTAGCGCGTCAGATACGCAGTATTTT.

The table lists this clonotype with a few counts. The chain joins TRBV9 to TRBJ1-1; no clear D gene. The V and J ends lost 2 bases and 2 bases respectively, with 10 bases between them. From germline, CDR1 is SGDLS and CDR2 YYNGEE. This CDR3 has 14 amino acids. CDR3 in amino acids: CASSVLEKNTEAFF. DNA for the CDR3: TGTGCCAGCAGCGTTTTGGAGAAAAACACTGAAGCTTTCTTT.

The chain recombines TRBV12-3 or TRBV12-4 with TRBJ1-1; D gene uncertain. There are 12 residues in the CDR3. The V end lost 8 bases, the J end lost 0 bases, and 7 bases lay between the germline ends. The CDR3: CASQHLNTEAFF. In nucleotides, the CDR3 is TGTGCCAGCCAGCACCTGAACACTGAAGCTTTCTTT.

The chain couples TRBV11-2 to TRBJ2-7, with D unclear. Trimming cost V 3 bases and J 7 bases, with 19 bases left between them. The CDR3 has 15 residues. Per the germline V gene, CDR1 is SGHAT and CDR2 is FQNNGV. The CDR3 protein is CASSFNRGQVIEQYF. The CDR3 nucleotides are TGTGCCAGCAGCTTCAACCGTGGGCAGGTGATAGAGCAGTACTTC.

This clonotype occurred many times. The chain employs TRBV30 and TRBJ2-1; no clear D gene. The CDR3 is 11 amino acids. Trimming took off 2 bases at V and 8 bases at J, with 7 bases between the two ends. Germline CDR1 and CDR2: GTSNPN and SVGIG (reference sequence). The CDR3 DNA reads as TGTGCCTGGAGTTCAACGGATGAGCAGTTCTTC. Translating gives CAWSSTDEQFF.

At least ten counts were recorded for this clonotype. The chain employs TRBV2 and TRBJ2-7; D is uncertain. V lost 2 bases, J lost 4 bases, and 15 bases lay in between. CDR3 length equals 15 residues. CDR1 and CDR2 (germline): SNHLY, FYNNEI. The CDR3 spells CASSELAGSDYEQYF. The CDR3 nucleotides are TGTGCCAGCAGTGAATTGGCCGGGTCAGATTACGAGCAGTACTTC.

This clonotype was seen repeatedly, ten times or more. The rearrangement uses TRBV11-2 and TRBJ1-2; possible D gene TRBD1, 5 bases. Germline-derived CDR1 and CDR2 are SGHAT and FQNNGV. CDR3 size: 14 residues. Trimming shortened V by 5 bases and J by 3 bases, and 13 bases separated the two germline ends. CDR3 residues: CASSGRGNDYGYTF. Written as DNA, the CDR3 is TGTGCCAGCAGCGGCCGGGGGAATGACTATGGCTACACCTTC.

This clonotype was counted only a few times. The rearrangement links TRBV6-5 to TRBJ1-2; D is unresolved. The V gene lost 2 bases and the J gene lost 2 bases, with 9 bases spanning the gap. This CDR3 contains 14 residues. CDR1 MNHEY and CDR2 SVGAGI come from the germline V gene. As DNA, the CDR3 is TGTGCCAGCAGTTACAGGGTGATGAACTATGGCTACACCTTC. It specifies CASSYRVMNYGYTF.

Many counts were recorded for this clonotype. Its ends do not fully match the called genes, so a read error is possible. The rearrangement joins TRBV3-1 to TRBJ2-1; 7 positions match TRBD2. The CDR3 totals 11 residues. From germline, CDR1 is LGHDT and CDR2 YNNKEL (reference sequence). The CDR3 DNA reads TGTGCCAGCAGCCATGCGGGAGAGCTGTTCTTC. This gives the protein CASSHAGELFF.

The gene calls are TRBV6-5 and TRBJ1-1; weak D call: TRBD1 (5 bases). The germline CDR1 and CDR2 sequences are MNHEY and SVGAGI. The CDR3 contains 14 residues. V gave up 2 bases and J gave up 1 base, with 8 bases separating them. This chain's CDR3 is CASSYLGTNTEAFF. The CDR3 DNA sequence: TGTGCCAGCAGTTACCTCGGGACGAACACTGAAGCTTTCTTT.